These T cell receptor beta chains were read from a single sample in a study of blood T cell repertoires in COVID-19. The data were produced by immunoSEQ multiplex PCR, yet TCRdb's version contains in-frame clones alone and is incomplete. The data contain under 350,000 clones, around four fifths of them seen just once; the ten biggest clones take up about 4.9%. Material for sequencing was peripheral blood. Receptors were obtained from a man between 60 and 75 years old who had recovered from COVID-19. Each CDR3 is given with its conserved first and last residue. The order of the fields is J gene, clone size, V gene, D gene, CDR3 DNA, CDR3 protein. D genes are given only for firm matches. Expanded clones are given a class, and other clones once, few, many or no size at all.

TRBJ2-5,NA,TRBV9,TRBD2,TGTGCCAGCAGCGCTAGCGGGAGGGTGGGCGAGACCCAGTACTTC,CASSASGRVGETQYF
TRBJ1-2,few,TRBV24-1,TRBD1,TGTGCCACCAGTGACACGACAGGGCCCTATGGCTACACCTTC,CATSDTTGPYGYTF
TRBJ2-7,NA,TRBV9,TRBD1,TGTGCCAGCAGCGTAGACCAGGCCGGGACAGGGGCCGAGCAGTACTTC,CASSVDQAGTGAEQYF
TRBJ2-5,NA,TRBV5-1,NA,TGCGCCAGCAGTTCCGGGGGAGGTGGGGAAAAGACCCAGTACTTC,CASSSGGGGEKTQYF
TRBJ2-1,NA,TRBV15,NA,TGTGCCACCAGCAGAGATCCAGGTGGTCTCTACAATGAGCAGTTCTTC,CATSRDPGGLYNEQFF
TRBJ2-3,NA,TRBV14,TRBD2,TGTGCCAGCAGCCAAGATCCCCGAACTAGCGGGAGCGCTAGCACAGATACGCAGTATTTT,CASSQDPRTSGSASTDTQYF
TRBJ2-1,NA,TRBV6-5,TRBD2,TGTGCCAGCACGGCCTTAGCGGGGGGTTACAATGAGCAGTTCTTC,CASTALAGGYNEQFF
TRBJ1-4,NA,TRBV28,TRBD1,TGTGCCAGCAGCCTGGTACAGGGGGGTAATGAAAAACTGTTTTTT,CASSLVQGGNEKLFF
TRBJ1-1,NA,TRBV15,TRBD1,TGTGCCACCAGCAGAGGGGACAGGGCGAACACTGAAGCTTTCTTT,CATSRGDRANTEAFF
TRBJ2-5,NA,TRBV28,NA,TGTGCCAGCAGTTTCGTGAGGCGGACCAGGGCCCAGTACTTC,CASSFVRRTRAQYF
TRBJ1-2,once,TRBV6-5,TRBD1,TGTGCCAGCAGCCCAACAGGGGCTCGTGGCTACACCTTC,CASSPTGARGYTF
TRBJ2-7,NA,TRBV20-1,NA,TGCAGTGCGAGGTCCCCCTACGAGCAGTACTTC,CSARSPYEQYF
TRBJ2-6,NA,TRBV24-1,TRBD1,TGTGCCACCAGTGAGCCTGGACAGGGATCGGACCTGACTTTC,CATSEPGQGSDLTF
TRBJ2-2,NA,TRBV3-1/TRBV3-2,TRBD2,TGTGCCAGCAGCCGGGGACTAGCGAAGCTGTTTTTT,CASSRGLAKLFF
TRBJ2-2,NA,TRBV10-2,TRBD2,TGCGCCAGCAGTTATACTAGCGGGCTACTATCGAACACCGGGGAGCTGTTTTTT,CASSYTSGLLSNTGELFF
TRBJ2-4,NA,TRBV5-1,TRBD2,TGCGCCAGCAGCGTGGGACTAGCGGGAGGGCGTCAGGGCATTCAGTACTTC,CASSVGLAGGRQGIQYF
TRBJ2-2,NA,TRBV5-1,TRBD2,TGCGCCAGCAGCCCAACTAGCGGGAGTTCCACCGGGGAGCTGTTTTTT,CASSPTSGSSTGELFF
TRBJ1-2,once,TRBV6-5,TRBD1,TGTGCCAGCAGCCCGACAGGGGGAGGCTATGGCTACACCTTC,CASSPTGGGYGYTF
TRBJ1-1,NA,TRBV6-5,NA,TGTGCCAGCAGTAAGCAGGTGAACACTGAAGCTTTCTTT,CASSKQVNTEAFF
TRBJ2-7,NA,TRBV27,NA,TGTGCCACCTCAAGTGGACGACAGGCGCCTACCTACGAGCAGTACTTC,CATSSGRQAPTYEQYF